The 17 T cell receptor beta chains presented below share a single source sample, sequenced in a study of identical twins. TCRdb analysed the 5' RACE reads with MiXCR anew, one entry per CDR3 protein. The table has about 290,000 distinct CDR3 sequences, just under 9.5% seen once; the top ten hold 5.5% to 9%. The same data also went into a second study, on yellow fever vaccine responses in identical twins.

Sequencing was performed on CD8+ T cells sorted from blood. These receptors all come from a woman aged 18-35 years in good health.

This clonotype was seen at least ten times. V usage is TRBV14 and J usage is TRBJ2-1; TRBD1 matches at 8 bases. This CDR3 has 16 amino acids. Germline loops: CDR1 SGHDN, CDR2 FVKESK. V trimming: 1 base; J trimming: 4 bases; junction bases outside the gene matches: 6. The CDR3 nucleotides are TGTGCCAGCAGCCAAGTAGAGGGACAGGTTTACAATGAGCAGTTCTTC. Residues: CASSQVEGQVYNEQFF.

This clonotype was found many times. V usage is TRBV28 and J usage is TRBJ2-1; 7 nucleotides match TRBD2. The germline V gene has CDR1 MDHEN and CDR2 SYDVKM. V was clipped by 4 bases and J by 0 bases; unmatched bases: 3. This CDR3 region has 15 residues. The CDR3 bases are TGTGCCAGCAGTTCTAGCGGTACCTCCTACAATGAGCAGTTCTTC. It encodes CASSSSGTSYNEQFF.

CDR3 in DNA: TGTGCCAGCAGTTTTCCGGCCAGGGGGCAAACTGAAGCTTTCTTT. It translates to CASSFPARGQTEAFF. This rearrangement joins TRBV28 to TRBJ1-1, with 8 bases lining up with TRBD1. Germline V lookup: CDR1 MDHEN, CDR2 SYDVKM. CDR3 size: 15 residues. The V gene end was trimmed by 3 bases and the J gene end by 5 bases; junction bases not matched to a gene: 8.

This clonotype was observed a few times. The genes are TRBV2 and TRBJ1-6; D not resolved. Germline CDR1 and CDR2: SNHLY and FYNNEI. V gave up 8 bases and J gave up 9 bases, with 20 bases separating them. This CDR3 has 15 amino acids. The CDR3 here is CASSNSGIISSPLHF. CDR3 bases: TGTGCCAGCTCTAACAGCGGTATTATCAGTTCACCCCTCCACTTT.

The rearrangement uses TRBV12-3 or TRBV12-4 and TRBJ2-7; D is undetermined. This CDR3 comprises 15 residues. V shed 2 bases and J shed 0 bases, with 11 bases lying between them. CDR3 DNA sequence: TGTGCCAGCAGTTTAACCTTGGGCAACTCCTACGAGCAGTACTTC. Residues: CASSLTLGNSYEQYF.

This clonotype was found many times. The gene calls are TRBV15 and TRBJ2-4; 11 bases are a match to TRBD2. There are 17 residues in the CDR3. Per the germline V gene, CDR1 is LNHNV and CDR2 is YYDKDF (reference sequence). Trimming at V came to 0 bases and at J to 5 bases, leaving 6 bases not matched to a gene. Here the CDR3 DNA reads TGTGCCACCAGCAGAGAAATGACTAGCGGGGTTCAAAACATTCAGTACTTC. Its protein product is CATSREMTSGVQNIQYF.

This clonotype was counted between two and nine times. The chain recombines TRBV4-3 with TRBJ2-7; 7 nucleotides line up with TRBD1. This CDR3 region has 16 residues. Trimming cost V 0 bases and J 6 bases; bases outside gene matches: 11. Germline CDR1 LGHNA, CDR2 YSLEER. Here the CDR3 reads CASSQELGTDPGEQYF. Here the CDR3 DNA reads TGCGCCAGCAGCCAAGAATTGGGGACAGACCCTGGCGAGCAGTACTTC.

This clonotype was counted at least ten times. The chain uses TRBV4-3 and TRBJ2-3, with D tentatively TRBD1 (6 bases). Germline assignment: CDR1 LGHNA and CDR2 YSLEER. This CDR3 has 19 residues. V was shortened by 0 bases and J by 0 bases, with 19 bases between the two germline ends. The CDR3 protein is CASSQDIRTELPSTDTQYF. In nucleotides, the CDR3 is TGCGCCAGCAGCCAAGATATTAGGACAGAACTTCCTAGCACAGATACGCAGTATTTT.

This clonotype was detected a few times. The gene calls are TRBV30 and TRBJ2-1; 8 nucleotides line up with TRBD2. J lost 4 bases, V lost 0 bases, and 11 bases had no gene match. The CDR3 totals 17 residues. From germline, CDR1 is GTSNPN and CDR2 SVGIG (reference sequence). The CDR3 region is CAWSVRERELEYNEQFF. In DNA form, the CDR3 reads TGTGCCTGGAGTGTACGGGAGCGGGAGCTGGAATACAATGAGCAGTTCTTC.

Ten or more counts support this clonotype. The chain joins TRBV11-2 to TRBJ2-1, with TRBD2 identical over 7 bases. The CDR3 spans 18 residues. Germline CDR1 reads SGHAT; CDR2 reads FQNNGV. The junction had 11 bases not matched to a gene; V was cut back by 1 base and J by 2 bases. CDR3 DNA sequence: TGTGCCAGCAGCTTAGCTCTCTTGGGCGGGAGACCCTACAATGAGCAGTTCTTC. Amino acids: CASSLALLGGRPYNEQFF.

The chain couples TRBV7-6 to TRBJ2-2, with TRBD1 matching over 11 bases. CDR3 length: 15 amino acids. Germline trimming cut 5 bases from V and 5 bases from J; bases unmatched to any gene: 4. Germline CDR1 reads SGHVS; CDR2 reads FNYEAQ. The CDR3 nucleotides are TGTGCCAGCAGCCGGACAGGGGGCGTTACCGGGGAGCTGTTTTTT. It yields the protein CASSRTGGVTGELFF.

The genes are TRBV2 and TRBJ2-1; 9 nucleotides line up with TRBD2. CDR1 and CDR2 from the germline V gene are SNHLY and FYNNEI. The trim removed 4 bases at V and 5 bases at J, leaving 9 bases unmatched. The length of the CDR3 is 16 residues. Here the CDR3 reads CASSGEIAGVHNEQFF. DNA of the CDR3: TGTGCCAGCAGTGGGGAGATAGCGGGAGTTCACAATGAGCAGTTCTTC. Using reference TRBV2 and TRBJ2-1 for the parts outside the CDR3, the full variable domain is EPEVTQTPSHQVTQMGQEVILRCVPISNHLYFYWYRQILGQKVEFLVSFYNNEISEKSEIFDDQFSVERPDGSNFTLKIRSTKLEDSAMYFCASSGEIAGVHNEQFFGPGTRLTVL.

The chain links TRBV7-2 to TRBJ2-7, with a weak D call TRBD2 (5 bases). V lost 4 bases, J lost 2 bases, and 18 bases lay in between. The CDR3 has 16 residues. CDR1 is SGHTA and CDR2 is FQGNSA in the germline V gene. The DNA of the CDR3 is TGTGCCAGCAGCTCCCCTGAATCGAGCGGTCCCTACGAGCAGTACTTC. Translation gives CASSSPESSGPYEQYF.

This clonotype was detected a few times. The chain combines TRBV27 with TRBJ1-1; no clear D. V lost 8 bases and J 0 bases, leaving 10 bases between the germline ends. CDR3 size: 13 residues. Germline CDR1 MNHEY, CDR2 SMNVEV (reference sequence). The CDR3 is CASGQQMNTEAFF. The CDR3 DNA reads TGTGCCAGCGGCCAGCAGATGAACACTGAAGCTTTCTTT.

A few counts support this clonotype. This rearrangement joins TRBV4-3 to TRBJ2-1; D unclear. The V end was cut by 0 bases, the J end by 15 bases, with 21 bases between. The germline V gene encodes CDR1 LGHNA and CDR2 YSLEER. This CDR3 is 15 amino acids long. This chain's CDR3 is CASSQDGSVWQERFF. In nucleotides, the CDR3 is TGCGCCAGCAGCCAAGATGGCAGTGTATGGCAGGAGAGGTTCTTC.

This clonotype was counted between two and nine times. This chain joins TRBV4-1 and TRBJ2-5; D gene uncertain. The V end was cut by 4 bases, the J end by 5 bases, with 14 bases between. The CDR3 extends over 14 amino acids. Germline V gives CDR1 MGHRA, CDR2 YSYEKL. The CDR3 sequence: CASSPQTAWETQYF. The CDR3 nucleotides are TGCGCCAGCAGCCCTCAGACCGCATGGGAGACCCAGTACTTC.

This clonotype has only a few counts. The chain is built from TRBV20-1 and TRBJ2-3, with 8 bases lining up with TRBD2. The J segment lost 6 bases and the V segment lost 0 bases, leaving 8 bases of the junction unmatched. Germline V gives CDR1 DFQATT, CDR2 SNEGSKA (reference sequence). The CDR3 contains 15 residues. In DNA, the CDR3 is TGCAGTGCTAGAGAAGCGGGGGACCTTTCCGATACGCAGTATTTT. It specifies CSAREAGDLSDTQYF.